These 18 T cell receptor beta chains originate from one sample sequenced in a study of shared clonotypes between healthy human individuals. Measured with immunoSEQ multiplex PCR; TCRdb has only the in-frame clones, and not every one. The sample records approximately 1.4 million clones, roughly 98% being singletons. The source material was naive CD4+ T cells sorted from blood. Subset described: CD45RA+ positively selected. All receptors come from a man aged 25-45 years in good health.

V usage is TRBV10-3 and J usage is TRBJ2-3; D call uncertain. V was trimmed by 3 bases and J by 0 bases, leaving 13 bases between them. This CDR3 spans 16 amino acids. Germline values: CDR1 ENHRY, CDR2 SYGVKD. This CDR3 is CAISDWGLASTDTQYF. Written as DNA, the CDR3 is TGTGCCATCAGTGATTGGGGTTTGGCAAGCACAGATACGCAGTATTTT.

This chain links TRBV27 with TRBJ1-2; D gene unclear. Per the germline V gene, CDR1 is MNHEY and CDR2 is SMNVEV (reference sequence). V gave up 5 bases and J gave up 6 bases, with 7 bases separating them. This CDR3 contains 11 residues. In DNA, the CDR3 is TGTGCCAGCAGTGGGAGGAATGGCTACACCTTC. It encodes CASSGRNGYTF.

The J gene is TRBJ1-4, the V gene TRBV5-1; D gene uncertain. Trimming took off 2 bases at V and 6 bases at J, with 11 bases between the two ends. The CDR3 consists of 14 residues. Germline-derived CDR1 and CDR2 are SGHRS and YFSETQ. CDR3 loop: CASSFSGFDEKLFF. Written as DNA, the CDR3 is TGCGCCAGCAGCTTTTCGGGGTTTGATGAAAAACTGTTTTTT.

V usage is TRBV5-4 and J usage is TRBJ1-1, with D hard to call. This CDR3 region has 15 residues. Germline assignment: CDR1 SGHNT and CDR2 YYREEE (reference sequence). The ends were cut back, 1 base at V and 2 bases at J, with 12 bases in the middle. The CDR3 sequence is CASSLMAGKNTEAFF. In DNA form, the CDR3 reads TGTGCCAGCAGCTTGATGGCAGGAAAAAACACTGAAGCTTTCTTT.

This chain connects TRBV11-2 to TRBJ2-1, with D unresolved. V lost 2 bases, J lost 8 bases, and 13 bases lay in between. The CDR3 totals 14 residues. Germline values: CDR1 SGHAT, CDR2 FQNNGV. The CDR3: CASSLRKRPDEQFF. CDR3 DNA sequence: TGTGCCAGCAGCTTAAGGAAGAGGCCGGATGAGCAGTTCTTC.

The V gene is TRBV11-2, the J gene TRBJ2-1, with D hard to call. The CDR3 has 15 residues. Trimming left V 2 bases short and J 5 bases short, with 13 bases between. Germline loops: CDR1 SGHAT, CDR2 FQNNGV. The CDR3: CASSLSLRVHNEQFF. The CDR3 DNA follows: TGTGCCAGCAGCTTATCGCTACGGGTCCACAATGAGCAGTTCTTC.

The chain links TRBV5-1 to TRBJ2-2; possibly TRBD1 or TRBD2 for D (5 bases each). The germline V gene has CDR1 SGHRS and CDR2 YFSETQ. V lost 4 bases to trimming and J lost 7 bases, with 14 bases between them. This CDR3 spans 14 amino acids. The CDR3 DNA follows: TGCGCCAGCAGCGGGCAGGGACGGGGCGGGGAGCTGTTTTTT. Protein sequence: CASSGQGRGGELFF.

The J gene is TRBJ1-1, the V gene TRBV28, with 7 bases aligning to TRBD1. Germline assignment: CDR1 MDHEN and CDR2 SYDVKM. V dropped 5 bases and J dropped 0; count of bases not matched to a gene: 6. The length of the CDR3 is 15 residues. CDR3 DNA: TGTGCCAGCAGTCCCCAGACAGGGTTGAACACTGAAGCTTTCTTT. Translating it yields CASSPQTGLNTEAFF. The full variable domain, in which reference TRBV28 and TRBJ1-1 provide the parts outside the CDR3, is DVKVTQSSRYLVKRTGEKVFLECVQDMDHENMFWYRQDPGLGLRLIYFSYDVKMKEKGDIPEGYSVSREKKERFSLILESASTNQTSMYLCASSPQTGLNTEAFFGQGTRLTVV.

The chain carries TRBV2 and TRBJ1-2; 8 positions agree with TRBD1. With 8 bases clipped from V and 4 bases from J, the junction kept 15 bases outside the gene matches. The V gene's germline CDR1 is SNHLY and CDR2 FYNNEI. The CDR3 is made up of 16 amino acids. The chain's CDR3 is CASFRFRGRTPYGYTF. In DNA, the CDR3 is TGTGCCAGCTTTAGGTTCAGGGGGCGCACCCCCTATGGCTACACCTTC.

The chain combines TRBV9 with TRBJ2-5, with D unclear. The V and J ends lost 4 bases and 8 bases respectively, with 12 bases between them. The CDR3 runs 12 residues. The germline gives CDR1 SGDLS, CDR2 YYNGEE. The CDR3 loop is CASSLDRGTQYF. CDR3 sequence (DNA): TGTGCCAGCAGCCTAGACCGCGGCACCCAGTACTTC.

This chain links TRBV5-4 with TRBJ2-3; tentatively, D is TRBD1 or TRBD2 (5 bases each). CDR1 is SGHNT, CDR2 YYREEE, per germline (reference sequence). The ends were cut back, 4 bases at V and 2 bases at J, with 14 bases in the middle. The CDR3 is made up of 15 amino acids. CDR3 bases: TGTGCCAGCAGCCCAGGGACGGAAATCACAGATACGCAGTATTTT. Amino acid sequence: CASSPGTEITDTQYF.

The chain employs TRBV5-1 and TRBJ1-1; D is ambiguous. The V end lost 0 bases, the J end lost 0 bases, and 6 bases lay between the germline ends. Germline V gives CDR1 SGHRS, CDR2 YFSETQ. This CDR3 comprises 14 residues. CDR3 nucleotides: TGCGCCAGCAGCTTGGTAGATATGAACACTGAAGCTTTCTTT. Residues: CASSLVDMNTEAFF.

The chain carries TRBV29-1 and TRBJ2-5; maybe TRBD1 (6 bases). Per germline, CDR1 SQVTM and CDR2 ANQGSEA. Trimming removed 5 bases from V and 4 bases from J, with 14 bases in between. The CDR3 runs to 13 residues. CDR3 nucleotides: TGCAGCGTTAACAACAGACAGGTAGAGACCCAGTACTTC. Encoded protein: CSVNNRQVETQYF.

V gene TRBV19 combines with J gene TRBJ2-1, with TRBD2 identical over 9 bases. Germline CDR1 and CDR2: LNHDA and SQIVND (reference sequence). The CDR3 runs to 15 residues. Trimming cost V 7 bases and J 5 bases; bases outside gene matches: 9. The CDR3 sequence is CASNPRTSANNEQFF. Written as DNA, the CDR3 is TGTGCCAGTAACCCGAGGACTAGCGCCAACAATGAGCAGTTCTTC.

The chain recombines TRBV10-3 with TRBJ2-5, with TRBD2 identical over 9 bases. Germline CDR1 and CDR2: ENHRY and SYGVKD. Germline trimming cut 4 bases from V and 2 bases from J; bases unmatched to any gene: 11. The CDR3 spans 17 residues. The DNA of the CDR3 is TGTGCCATCAGTGCTCCTTTAGCGGGAGAGGGGCAAGAGACCCAGTACTTC. Protein sequence: CAISAPLAGEGQETQYF.

This chain connects TRBV11-3 to TRBJ2-5; the D gene is possibly TRBD1 (5 bases). CDR1 is SGHNT and CDR2 is YENEEA in the germline V gene. Trimming shortened V by 4 bases and J by 4 bases, and 10 bases separated the two germline ends. The CDR3 spans 13 residues. CDR3 DNA: TGTGCCAGCAGCTCGACAGATGGAGAGACCCAGTACTTC. It encodes CASSSTDGETQYF.

The chain uses TRBV29-1 and TRBJ2-1, with D perhaps matching TRBD2 (6 bases). The germline V and J ends were trimmed by 4 bases and 8 bases, with 18 bases remaining between them. The CDR3 sequence is 14 residues long. CDR1 and CDR2 from the germline V gene are SQVTM and ANQGSEA. CDR3 sequence (DNA): TGCAGCGTTGTTGGTCGGGAGTATGCGGATGAGCAGTTCTTC. This gives the protein CSVVGREYADEQFF.

This rearrangement joins TRBV7-8 to TRBJ1-2; a possible D gene is TRBD1 (5 bases). The CDR3 sequence is 12 residues long. The germline V gene encodes CDR1 SGHVS and CDR2 FQNEAQ. Trimming shortened V by 5 bases and J by 14 bases, and 18 bases separated the two germline ends. CDR3 protein: CASSELGDSPTF. The CDR3 bases are TGTGCCAGCAGCGAGCTTGGTGACAGCCCAACCTTC.